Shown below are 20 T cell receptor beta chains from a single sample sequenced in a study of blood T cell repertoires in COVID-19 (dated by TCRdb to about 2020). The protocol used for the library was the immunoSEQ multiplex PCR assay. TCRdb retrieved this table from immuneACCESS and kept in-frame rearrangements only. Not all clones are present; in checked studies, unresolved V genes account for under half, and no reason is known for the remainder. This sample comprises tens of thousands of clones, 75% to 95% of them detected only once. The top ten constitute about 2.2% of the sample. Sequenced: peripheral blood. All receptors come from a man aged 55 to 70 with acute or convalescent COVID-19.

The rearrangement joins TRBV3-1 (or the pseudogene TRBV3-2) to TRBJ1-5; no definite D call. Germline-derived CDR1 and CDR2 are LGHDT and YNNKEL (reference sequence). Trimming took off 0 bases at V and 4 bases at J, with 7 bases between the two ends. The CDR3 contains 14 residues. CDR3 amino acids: CASSQDPGNQPQHF. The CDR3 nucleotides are TGTGCCAGCAGCCAAGATCCGGGAAATCAGCCCCAGCATTTT.

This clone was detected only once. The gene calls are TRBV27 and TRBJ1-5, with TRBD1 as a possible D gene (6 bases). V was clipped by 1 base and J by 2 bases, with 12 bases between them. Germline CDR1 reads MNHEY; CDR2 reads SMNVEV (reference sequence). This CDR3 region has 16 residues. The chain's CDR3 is CASSLWGGAGNQPQHF. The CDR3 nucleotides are TGTGCCAGCAGTTTATGGGGGGGGGCTGGCAATCAGCCCCAGCATTTT.

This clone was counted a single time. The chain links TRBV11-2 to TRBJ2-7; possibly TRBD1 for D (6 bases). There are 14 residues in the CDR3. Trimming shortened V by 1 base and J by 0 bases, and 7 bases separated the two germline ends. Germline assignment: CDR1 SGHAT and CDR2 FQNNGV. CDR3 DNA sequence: TGTGCCAGCAGCTTAGGGGACAACTCCTACGAGCAGTACTTC. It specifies CASSLGDNSYEQYF.

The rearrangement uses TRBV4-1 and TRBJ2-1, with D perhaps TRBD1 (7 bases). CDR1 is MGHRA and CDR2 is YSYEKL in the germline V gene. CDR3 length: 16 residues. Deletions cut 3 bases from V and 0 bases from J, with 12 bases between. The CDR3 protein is CASSHPGGGSYNEQFF. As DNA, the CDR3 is TGCGCCAGCAGCCACCCAGGGGGAGGCTCCTACAATGAGCAGTTCTTC.

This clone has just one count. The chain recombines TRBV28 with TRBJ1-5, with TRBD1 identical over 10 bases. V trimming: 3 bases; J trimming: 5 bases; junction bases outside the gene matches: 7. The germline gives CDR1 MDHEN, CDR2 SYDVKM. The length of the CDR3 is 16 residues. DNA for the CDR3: TGTGCCAGCAGTTTTCTTCTGGGACAGGGGTATCAGCCCCAGCATTTT. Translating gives CASSFLLGQGYQPQHF.

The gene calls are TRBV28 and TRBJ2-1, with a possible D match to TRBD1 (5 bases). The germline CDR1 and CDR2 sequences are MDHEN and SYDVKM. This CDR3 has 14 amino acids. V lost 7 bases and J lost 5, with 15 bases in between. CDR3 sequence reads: CASISPGAHNEQFF. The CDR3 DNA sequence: TGTGCCAGCATTTCCCCTGGGGCCCACAATGAGCAGTTCTTC.

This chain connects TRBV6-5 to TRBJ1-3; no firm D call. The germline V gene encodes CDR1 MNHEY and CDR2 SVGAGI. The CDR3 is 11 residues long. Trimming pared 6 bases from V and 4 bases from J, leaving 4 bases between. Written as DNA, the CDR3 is TGTGCCAGCAGCATGGGAAACACCATATATTTT. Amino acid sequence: CASSMGNTIYF.

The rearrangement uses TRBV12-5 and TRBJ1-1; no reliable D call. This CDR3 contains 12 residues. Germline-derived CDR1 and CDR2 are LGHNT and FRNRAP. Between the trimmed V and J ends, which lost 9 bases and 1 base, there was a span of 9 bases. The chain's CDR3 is CASLRENTEAFF. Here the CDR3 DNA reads TGTGCTAGCCTCCGGGAGAACACTGAAGCTTTCTTT.

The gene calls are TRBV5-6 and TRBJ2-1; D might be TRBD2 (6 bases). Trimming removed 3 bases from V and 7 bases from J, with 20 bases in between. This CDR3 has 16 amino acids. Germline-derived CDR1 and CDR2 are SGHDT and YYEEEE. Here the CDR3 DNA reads TGTGCCAGCAGCTATTATGGGCTAGCGAATCCTAATGAGCAGTTCTTC. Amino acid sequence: CASSYYGLANPNEQFF.

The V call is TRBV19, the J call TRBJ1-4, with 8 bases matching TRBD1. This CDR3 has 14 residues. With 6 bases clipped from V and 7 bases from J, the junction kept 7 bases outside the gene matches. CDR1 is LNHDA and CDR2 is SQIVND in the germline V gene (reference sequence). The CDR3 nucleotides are TGTGCCAGTAGGGGTCGGACAGGGATTGAAAAACTGTTTTTT. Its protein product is CASRGRTGIEKLFF.

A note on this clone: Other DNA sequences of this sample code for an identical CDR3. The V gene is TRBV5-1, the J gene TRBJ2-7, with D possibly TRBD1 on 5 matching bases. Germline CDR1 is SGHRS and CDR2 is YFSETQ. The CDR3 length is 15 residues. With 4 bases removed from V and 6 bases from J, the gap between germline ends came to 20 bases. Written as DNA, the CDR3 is TGCGCCAGCAGCCCCTCTCAAGGGGCAATAGGCGAGCAGTACTTC. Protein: CASSPSQGAIGEQYF.

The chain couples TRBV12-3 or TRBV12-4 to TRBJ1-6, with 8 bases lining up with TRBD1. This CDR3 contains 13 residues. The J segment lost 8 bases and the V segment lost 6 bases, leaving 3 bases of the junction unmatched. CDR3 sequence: CASRTGGDSPLHF. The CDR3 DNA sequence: TGTGCCAGCAGAACAGGGGGGGATTCACCCCTCCACTTT.

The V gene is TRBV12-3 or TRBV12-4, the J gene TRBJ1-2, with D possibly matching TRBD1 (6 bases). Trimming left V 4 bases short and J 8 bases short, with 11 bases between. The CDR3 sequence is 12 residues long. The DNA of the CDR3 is TGTGCCAGCAGTTCAGGGGTCGAGGGCTACACCTTC. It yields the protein CASSSGVEGYTF.

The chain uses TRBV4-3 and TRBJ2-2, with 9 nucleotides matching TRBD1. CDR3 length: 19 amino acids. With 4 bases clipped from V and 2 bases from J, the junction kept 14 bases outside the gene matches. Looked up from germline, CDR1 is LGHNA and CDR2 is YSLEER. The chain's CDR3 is CASSPKTGGLRLNTGELFF. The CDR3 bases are TGCGCCAGCAGCCCAAAGACAGGGGGACTACGATTAAACACCGGGGAGCTGTTTTTT.

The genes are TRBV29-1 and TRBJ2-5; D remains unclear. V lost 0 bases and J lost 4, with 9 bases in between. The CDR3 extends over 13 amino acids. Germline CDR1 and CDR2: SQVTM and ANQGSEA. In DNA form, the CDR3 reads TGCAGCGTTGAAGAGTATGGCCGAGAGACCCAGTACTTC. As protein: CSVEEYGRETQYF.

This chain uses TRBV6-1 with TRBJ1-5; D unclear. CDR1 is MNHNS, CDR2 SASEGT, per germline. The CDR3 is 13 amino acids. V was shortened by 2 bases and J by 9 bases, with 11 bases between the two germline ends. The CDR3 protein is CASSEIARRPQHF. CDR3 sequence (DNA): TGTGCCAGCAGTGAAATCGCCAGGCGGCCCCAGCATTTT.

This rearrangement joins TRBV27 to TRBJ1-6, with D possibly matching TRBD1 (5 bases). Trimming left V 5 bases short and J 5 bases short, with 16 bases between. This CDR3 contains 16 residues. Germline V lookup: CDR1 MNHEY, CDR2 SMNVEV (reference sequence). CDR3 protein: CASSLTPQVDNSPLHF. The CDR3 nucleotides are TGTGCCAGCAGTCTTACCCCACAGGTTGATAATTCACCCCTCCACTTT.

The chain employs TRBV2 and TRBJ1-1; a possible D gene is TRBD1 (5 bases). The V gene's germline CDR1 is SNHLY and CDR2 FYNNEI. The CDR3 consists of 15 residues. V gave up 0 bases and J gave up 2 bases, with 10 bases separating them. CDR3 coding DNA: TGTGCCAGCAGTGAAGCGGCGGGGGGTAACACTGAAGCTTTCTTT. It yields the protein CASSEAAGGNTEAFF.

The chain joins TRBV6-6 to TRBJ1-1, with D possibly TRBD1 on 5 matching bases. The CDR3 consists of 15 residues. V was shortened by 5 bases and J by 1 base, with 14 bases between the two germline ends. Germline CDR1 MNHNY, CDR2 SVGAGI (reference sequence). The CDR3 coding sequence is TGTGCCAGCAGTCCCCTGACAGCTAAGAACACTGAAGCTTTCTTT. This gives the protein CASSPLTAKNTEAFF.

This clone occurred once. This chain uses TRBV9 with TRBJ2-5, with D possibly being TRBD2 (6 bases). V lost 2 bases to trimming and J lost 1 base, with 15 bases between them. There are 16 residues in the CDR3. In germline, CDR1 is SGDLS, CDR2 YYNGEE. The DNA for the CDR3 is TGTGCCAGCAGCGTTGACGCGGGAAGGCCCCAAGAGACCCAGTACTTC. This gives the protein CASSVDAGRPQETQYF.